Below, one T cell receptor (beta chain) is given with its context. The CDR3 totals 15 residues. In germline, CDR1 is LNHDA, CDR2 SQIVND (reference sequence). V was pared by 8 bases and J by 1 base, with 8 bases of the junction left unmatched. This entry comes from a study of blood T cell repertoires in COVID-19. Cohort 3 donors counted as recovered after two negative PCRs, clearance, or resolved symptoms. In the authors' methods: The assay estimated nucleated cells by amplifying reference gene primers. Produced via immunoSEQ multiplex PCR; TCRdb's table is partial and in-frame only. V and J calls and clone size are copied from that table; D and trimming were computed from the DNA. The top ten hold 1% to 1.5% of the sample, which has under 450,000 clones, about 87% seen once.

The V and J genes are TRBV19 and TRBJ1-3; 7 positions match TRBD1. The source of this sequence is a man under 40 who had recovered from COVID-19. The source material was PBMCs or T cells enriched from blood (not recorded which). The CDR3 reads CASGEQGQSGNTIYF. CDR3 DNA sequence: TGTGCCAGTGGGGAACAGGGGCAGTCTGGAAACACCATATATTTT.